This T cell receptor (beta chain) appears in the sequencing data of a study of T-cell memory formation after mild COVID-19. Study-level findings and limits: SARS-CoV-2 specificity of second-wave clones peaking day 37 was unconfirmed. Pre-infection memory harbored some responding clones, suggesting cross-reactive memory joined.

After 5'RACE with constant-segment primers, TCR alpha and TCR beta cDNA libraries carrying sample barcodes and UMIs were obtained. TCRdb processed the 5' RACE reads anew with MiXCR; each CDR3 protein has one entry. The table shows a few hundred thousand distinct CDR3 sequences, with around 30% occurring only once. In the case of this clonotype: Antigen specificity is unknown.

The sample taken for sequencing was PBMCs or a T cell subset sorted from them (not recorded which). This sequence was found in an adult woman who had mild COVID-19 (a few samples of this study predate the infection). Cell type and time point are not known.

CDR3: CASSHPSTGEQFF. As DNA, the CDR3 is TGTGCCAGCAGCCACCCCAGTACGGGTGAGCAGTTCTTC. The chain links TRBV7-3 to TRBJ2-1, with D uncertain. Between the trimmed V and J ends, which lost 5 bases and 9 bases, there was a span of 14 bases. CDR1 is SGHTA and CDR2 is FQGTGA in the germline V gene. The length of the CDR3 is 13 residues.